What follows describes a single T cell receptor (beta chain). No antigen is known for it. This sample stems from a study of spatial heterogeneity in lung cancer. Whole-study context: Detection of beta-chain sequences consistently exceeded that of alpha-chain sequences. Counts of TCR transcripts in tumor regions correlated strongly with a T cell module score (derived from matched bulk RNA-seq). As counted in raw reads, each unique TCR and UMI combination appeared more than ten times on average. Study results and limitations: Counts of expanded alpha and beta TCRs within tumors tracked the tumor nonsynonymous mutation count.

In TCRdb, the 5' RACE reads were re-called with MiXCR into one record per CDR3 protein. The sample lists around 95,000 distinct CDR3 sequences; 4% to 4.5% were seen once. Described time point: sample taken at primary tumor resection. Whole RNA, which was extracted from tumor, nontumor lung tissue or frozen PBMC, was sequenced without any cell sorting. The J segment lost 4 bases and the V segment lost 4 bases, leaving 7 bases of the junction unmatched. From germline, CDR1 is SGHRS and CDR2 YFSETQ. CDR3 length: 15 amino acids. This sequence was found in a male donor with early-stage non-small cell lung cancer. The sequencing here drew on lung tumor tissue, taken at surgery. V is TRBV5-1 and J is TRBJ1-4; 7 positions agree with TRBD1. Written as DNA, the CDR3 is TGCGCCAGCAGCCCAGAGACAGGGCTTAATGAAAAACTGTTTTTT. Its translation: CASSPETGLNEKLFF.